This paragraph covers one TCR beta chain sequence. Its target is not known. The V gene lost 5 bases and the J gene lost 2 bases, with 15 bases spanning the gap. The CDR3 is 14 residues long. Germline V lookup: CDR1 DFQATT, CDR2 SNEGSKA (reference sequence). This record belongs to a study of T-cell memory formation after mild COVID-19. About the research overall: TCR clusters mostly belonged to single donors.

Libraries for TCRalpha and TCRbeta carried sample barcodes and unique molecular identifiers via 5'RACE. TCRdb re-called the 5' RACE reads with MiXCR, one entry per CDR3 protein. The data contain approximately 340,000 distinct CDR3 sequences, 10% to 15% of them seen just once; the ten biggest clones take up over 20%. Study-wide results and limits: Some SARS-CoV-2-responding clones were already detected in memory before infection. Those CD4+ clones that contracted were mainly in CM and EM (CD8+ ones in EMRA).

The V and J genes are TRBV20-1 and TRBJ2-5, with D maybe TRBD2 (6 bases). Sequencing was carried out using PBMCs or a T cell subset sorted from them (not recorded which). This TCR derives from a young man who had mild COVID-19 (a few samples of this study predate the infection). Cell type and time point are not known. This CDR3 is CSALDTGRQETQYF. Here the CDR3 DNA reads TGCAGTGCTCTGGACACGGGGAGGCAAGAGACCCAGTACTTC.